The TCR beta chain under discussion was sequenced for a study of cytomegalovirus exposure and HLA in healthy donors. The germline V gene has CDR1 SGHNT and CDR2 YENEEA. The CDR3 is made up of 13 amino acids. Trimming removed 1 base from V and 0 bases from J, with 3 bases in between. This clone has a handful of counts. The identical CDR3 is also encoded by other nucleotide sequences in the sample. Use of 60 Vbeta and 13 Jbeta primers characterized the PCR. Measured with immunoSEQ multiplex PCR; TCRdb has only the in-frame clones, and not every one. This repertoire shows about 200,000 clones, over 9.5% found once; its top ten account for approximately 8.4%.

V usage is TRBV11-3 and J usage is TRBJ1-1; D is undetermined. This TCR was sampled from a man in his forties or fifties in good health and CMV-seropositive. Source material: PBMCs. CDR3 DNA sequence: TGTGCCAGCAGCTTAGCGGTGAACACTGAAGCTTTCTTT. Its protein is CASSLAVNTEAFF.